This TCR beta chain was profiled in a study of cytomegalovirus exposure and HLA in healthy donors. The study's findings and limits: The study reported that TCR beta sequences accurately predicted HLA-A and HLA-B alleles in most subjects. CMV serostatus was the sole immune exposure data available.

Trimming removed 2 bases from V and 4 bases from J; junction bases left unmatched: 16. The CDR3 is 20 amino acids. CDR1 is SGHTA and CDR2 is FQGTGA in the germline V gene. This PCR relied on a set of 60 Vbeta primers and 13 Jbeta primers. In the study's own analysis: Roughly 11 million shared chains were among around 80 million unique TCR beta chains counted in a later analysis. Data came from immunoSEQ multiplex PCR; TCRdb stores just in-frame clones and leaves some out. V, J and clone size derive from that table, while D and trimming were established from the DNA sequence. The repertoire has approximately 150,000 clones, under 80% of them found once; the top ten carry about 4.5%. As to this clone: The antigen is not known.

Sequencing used PBMCs. This clonotype originated in a man aged 35 to 55 in good health and CMV-seronegative. The rearrangement uses TRBV7-3 and TRBJ2-3, with 12 positions matching TRBD1. The CDR3 DNA follows: TGTGCCAGCAGCTTAGGGGGTCTAGCGGGACAGGGGGCATTCGCAGATACGCAGTATTTT. This codes for CASSLGGLAGQGAFADTQYF.